This T cell receptor beta chain was observed in a study of T cells in women clearing cervical HPV infection. In the study overall: Case blood drawn at lesion detection; control blood after infection cleared.

Points on this clone: The sequence runs out 3 residues before the end of the CDR3; the remainder is reconstructed from the germline J gene.

The repertoire was sequenced with immunoSEQ multiplex PCR; TCRdb's copy has only in-frame clones and lacks some. This sample's clone table lists 40,000 or so clones. This CDR3 is 14 amino acids long. V was cut by 1 base and J by 2 bases, with 7 bases left in between. Germline assignment: CDR1 MNHEY and CDR2 SMNVEV (reference sequence). This sequence joins TRBV27 and TRBJ2-3; D unclear. This TCR derives from a woman between 18 and 69 years old with a cervical HPV16 infection that either progressed to CIN3+ or cleared (not recorded which). Source material: blood buffy coat. The CDR3 spells CASSLYADTDTQYF. CDR3 DNA (partial): TGTGCCAGCAGTTTATACGCGGACACAGATACG.